The T cell receptor beta chain under discussion was sequenced for a study of vaccination and CD4 T cells after COVID-19. The CDR3 extends over 14 amino acids. V lost 0 bases and J 5 bases, leaving 11 bases between the germline ends. CDR1 and CDR2 from the germline V gene are SGHTS and YDEGEE. Regarding time point: late sampling 161 to 241 days after vaccination in three convalescent patients. The treatment is: approximately 9-day PBMC culture with coronavirus spike peptide pools or control peptides (ViraFEST assay). Some 2 million PBMCs were grown per well alongside about 10 IU/ml IL-2 and about 10 ug/ml peptide pools. Sequencing of the DNA from cultured CD4+ T cells was carried out with the Oncomine TCR Beta short-read assay. TCRdb reanalysed the PCR reads using MiXCR and keeps one entry per CDR3 protein. The sample holds fewer than 25,000 distinct CDR3 sequences, under 40% seen once. In regard to this clonotype: Antigen: not known.

Sequencing was performed on CD4+ T cells from blood, cultured in vitro, taken about 7 months after SARS-CoV-2 vaccination. This receptor was taken from a human donor who had recovered from COVID-19. The chain joins TRBV5-8 to TRBJ2-5; D unclear. CDR3 sequence: CASSLEGFLETQYF. The CDR3 nucleotides read TGTGCCAGCAGCTTGGAGGGATTTCTGGAGACCCAGTACTTC.